The 3 T cell receptor beta chains below were found in one sample sequenced in a study of naive and memory T cell subsets. The beta constant-region primer was an equimolar mix of two oligonucleotides covering TRBC1 and TRBC2. Four rounds of PCR amplified the ligated cDNA using nested alpha and beta constant-region primers plus SP2. TCRdb ran MiXCR on the UMI-ligation and nested PCR reads and lists one entry per CDR3 protein. The table shows tens of thousands of distinct CDR3 sequences, with around 9% occurring only once. The sequencing input was naive CD8+ T cells from blood. The receptor source for this set is a human donor in good health.

The chain carries TRBV7-2 and TRBJ2-1; D is unresolved. Looked up from germline, CDR1 is SGHTA and CDR2 is FQGNSA. The V end lost 8 bases, the J end lost 0 bases, and 8 bases lay between the germline ends. This CDR3 has 13 amino acids. CDR3 residues: CASLRTSYNEQFF. DNA for the CDR3: TGTGCCAGCCTACGGACCTCCTACAATGAGCAGTTCTTC. Supplemented by reference TRBV7-2 and TRBJ2-1, the full variable domain reads GAGVSQSPSNKVTEKGKDVELRCDPISGHTALYWYRQSLGQGLEFLIYFQGNSAPDKSGLPSDRFSAERTGGSVSTLTIQRTQQEDSAVYLCASLRTSYNEQFFGPGTRLTVL.

The sample holds a few counts of this clonotype. The rearrangement links TRBV7-9 to TRBJ1-3, with TRBD1 identical over 7 bases. This CDR3 has 18 residues. Germline CDR1 SEHNR, CDR2 FQNEAQ (reference sequence). V dropped 2 bases and J dropped 3; count of bases not matched to a gene: 13. Here the CDR3 reads CASSLSFGNRGDGNTIYF. CDR3 DNA: TGTGCCAGCAGCTTATCATTCGGGAACAGGGGAGATGGAAACACCATATATTTT.

This clonotype was counted ten times or more. J is TRBJ2-3 and V is TRBV10-3, with 7 bases that match TRBD2. Trimming removed 7 bases from V and 3 bases from J; junction bases left unmatched: 10. The V gene's germline CDR1 is ENHRY and CDR2 SYGVKD. The CDR3 sequence is 15 residues long. In nucleotides, the CDR3 is TGTGCCATCACCCAGGGAGGGGTAATGACAGATACGCAGTATTTT. This gives the protein CAITQGGVMTDTQYF.